These 13 T cell receptor beta chains came from one sample sequenced in a study of shared clonotypes between healthy human individuals. Only in-frame clones appear in the TCRdb table, and some are missing; sequencing was by immunoSEQ multiplex PCR. In the table there are approximately 940,000 clones, around three quarters of which are singletons. The specimen sequenced was memory CD4+ T cells sorted from blood. Regarding subset: CD45RA-negative fraction. These receptors were obtained from a man younger than 30 in good health.

The chain uses TRBV6-6 and TRBJ1-1; 12 bases align to TRBD1. The junction had 7 bases not matched to a gene; V was cut back by 8 bases and J by 3 bases. There are 15 residues in the CDR3. Germline loops: CDR1 MNHNY, CDR2 SVGAGI (reference sequence). The DNA for the CDR3 is TGTGCCAGCGACTCCCGGGACAGGGGGCACACTGAAGCTTTCTTT. This gives the protein CASDSRDRGHTEAFF.

This clone was seen a handful of times. The sample contains more than one DNA sequence encoding this CDR3. This chain links TRBV7-3 with TRBJ1-1; 9 bases match TRBD1. The CDR3 consists of 13 residues. In germline, CDR1 is SGHTA, CDR2 FQGTGA. J lost 7 bases, V lost 5 bases, and 5 bases had no gene match. The CDR3 loop reads CASSLRQGGEAFF. CDR3 nucleotides: TGTGCCAGCAGCCTAAGACAGGGGGGTGAAGCTTTCTTT.

Only a few counts were recorded for this clone. The genes are TRBV29-1 and TRBJ1-5; TRBD1 might be the D (5 bases). The V and J ends lost 2 bases and 2 bases respectively, with 7 bases between them. CDR1 is SQVTM, CDR2 ANQGSEA, per germline. CDR3 length: 13 amino acids. The CDR3 protein is CSVEQGGNQPQHF. CDR3 in DNA: TGCAGCGTTGAACAGGGTGGCAATCAGCCCCAGCATTTT.

This sequence joins TRBV19 and TRBJ1-5; 9 bases fit TRBD1. Per the germline V gene, CDR1 is LNHDA and CDR2 is SQIVND (reference sequence). V trimming: 4 bases; J trimming: 5 bases; junction bases outside the gene matches: 6. The CDR3 loop spans 15 amino acids. Here the CDR3 reads CASSRGDRADQPQHF. The DNA for the CDR3 is TGTGCCAGTAGTAGGGGGGACAGGGCCGATCAGCCCCAGCATTTT.

The rearrangement uses TRBV4-1 and TRBJ2-7, with D possibly matching TRBD1 (6 bases). Trimming stripped 0 bases from V and 0 bases from J, with 9 bases between. The CDR3 spans 15 residues. The germline gives CDR1 MGHRA, CDR2 YSYEKL. The chain's CDR3 is CASSQDRDTSYEQYF. The CDR3 nucleotides read TGCGCCAGCAGCCAAGATCGGGACACCTCCTACGAGCAGTACTTC.

This clone was counted a single time. The chain uses TRBV6-6 and TRBJ2-1; 9 nucleotides agree with TRBD2. The CDR3 has 15 residues. Germline CDR1 is MNHNY and CDR2 is SVGAGI (reference sequence). Trimming at V came to 5 bases and at J to 9 bases, leaving 11 bases not matched to a gene. The CDR3 reads CASSPGSSGRIEQFF. The CDR3 nucleotides read TGTGCCAGCAGTCCGGGAAGTAGCGGGAGAATTGAGCAGTTCTTC.

J is TRBJ1-2 and V is TRBV14, with a weak D call TRBD1 (6 bases). V gave up 4 bases and J gave up 7 bases, with 13 bases separating them. Germline assignment: CDR1 SGHDN and CDR2 FVKESK. The length of the CDR3 is 13 residues. Written as DNA, the CDR3 is TGTGCCAGCAGCCCCCAGGGGCGCGGTGGCTACACCTTC. Translating it yields CASSPQGRGGYTF.

About this clone: The identical CDR3 is also encoded by other nucleotide sequences in the sample. This sequence joins TRBV4-1 and TRBJ2-5; no reliable D call. Germline V lookup: CDR1 MGHRA, CDR2 YSYEKL. Trimming removed 0 bases from V and 1 base from J, with 9 bases in between. CDR3 length equals 15 residues. DNA for the CDR3: TGCGCCAGCAGCCAAGAGGCGCGCCTCCAAGAGACCCAGTACTTC. It translates to CASSQEARLQETQYF.

Only a few counts were recorded for this clone. The chain uses TRBV4-1 and TRBJ1-4; no clear D. Looked up from germline, CDR1 is MGHRA and CDR2 is YSYEKL. The CDR3 is 16 residues long. Deletions cut 0 bases from V and 8 bases from J, with 16 bases between. CDR3 loop: CASSQESTGGGEKLFF. The CDR3 nucleotides read TGCGCCAGCAGCCAAGAAAGCACCGGCGGTGGCGAAAAACTGTTTTTT.

The chain combines TRBV7-2 with TRBJ2-2; 7 positions match TRBD2. V was pared by 5 bases and J by 4 bases, with 4 bases of the junction left unmatched. This CDR3 spans 14 amino acids. CDR1 is SGHTA and CDR2 is FQGNSA in the germline V gene. CDR3 protein: CASSRRESTGELFF. For the CDR3, the DNA is TGTGCCAGCAGCCGGCGGGAGTCCACCGGGGAGCTGTTTTTT.

The chain links TRBV28 to TRBJ1-2; no reliable D call. The germline V gene encodes CDR1 MDHEN and CDR2 SYDVKM. The CDR3 sequence is 11 residues long. The V end lost 3 bases, the J end lost 13 bases, and 12 bases lay between the germline ends. The CDR3 nucleotides read TGTGCCAGCAGTTTCCCAGTAGGTGGCACCTTC. Its translation is CASSFPVGGTF.

This chain links TRBV6-5 with TRBJ1-2; D remains unclear. Germline loops: CDR1 MNHEY, CDR2 SVGAGI. The CDR3 covers 15 residues. The ends were cut back, 7 bases at V and 3 bases at J, with 18 bases in the middle. The CDR3 DNA reads as TGTGCCAGCATTTTACACCCTGGAGAGGACTATGGCTACACCTTC. This translates into CASILHPGEDYGYTF.

The table lists this clone with a few counts. This chain joins TRBV15 and TRBJ1-6; D is unclear. The CDR3 has 14 residues. Trimming cost V 3 bases and J 4 bases, with 7 bases left between them. Germline lookup yields CDR1 LNHNV and CDR2 YYDKDF (reference sequence). CDR3 residues: CATSRVGYNSPLHF. CDR3 in DNA: TGTGCCACCAGCAGGGTTGGGTATAATTCACCCCTCCACTTT.